These 21 T cell receptor beta chains were all obtained from the same sample, sequenced in a study of blood T cell repertoires in COVID-19. Data came from immunoSEQ multiplex PCR; TCRdb stores just in-frame clones and leaves some out. The sample carries roughly 180,000 clones, roughly 86% recorded once. The sequencing sample was made of PBMCs or T cells enriched from blood (not recorded which). These receptors were obtained from a woman in her 30s who had recovered from COVID-19.

This clone was seen only a few times. The chain combines TRBV6-1 with TRBJ1-4; D remains unclear. With 2 bases removed from V and 7 bases from J, the gap between germline ends came to 8 bases. The CDR3 is 13 residues long. Germline CDR1 reads MNHNS; CDR2 reads SASEGT. The CDR3 is CASSEFGSEKLFF. The CDR3 DNA reads as TGTGCCAGCAGTGAATTCGGGAGTGAAAAACTGTTTTTT.

The V and J genes are TRBV6-6 and TRBJ1-4, with 8 bases aligning to TRBD1. J lost 7 bases, V lost 5 bases, and 15 bases had no gene match. The CDR3 sequence is 17 residues long. The germline gives CDR1 MNHNY, CDR2 SVGAGI (reference sequence). The chain's CDR3 is CASSLWGDTGGSEKLFF. The CDR3 nucleotides read TGTGCCAGCAGTCTATGGGGGGACACAGGGGGAAGTGAAAAACTGTTTTTT.

This chain uses TRBV28 with TRBJ1-2; 8 bases agree with TRBD1. The germline V gene encodes CDR1 MDHEN and CDR2 SYDVKM. Germline trimming cut 5 bases from V and 5 bases from J; bases unmatched to any gene: 10. This CDR3 contains 15 residues. This CDR3 is CASSEGQETLYGYTF. CDR3 nucleotides: TGTGCCAGCAGTGAGGGACAGGAGACCTTGTATGGCTACACCTTC.

CDR3 protein: CASSLGRTTSHEQYF. In DNA, the CDR3 is TGTGCCAGCAGCTTAGGTCGGACTACCAGTCACGAGCAGTACTTC. This sequence joins TRBV11-2 and TRBJ2-7; D possibly corresponds to TRBD2 (6 bases). CDR3 length: 15 amino acids. Trimming took off 1 base at V and 5 bases at J, with 15 bases between the two ends. Germline loops: CDR1 SGHAT, CDR2 FQNNGV.

The rearrangement links TRBV6-5 to TRBJ1-1, with 8 bases aligning to TRBD1. V dropped 4 bases and J dropped 6; count of bases not matched to a gene: 10. CDR1 and CDR2 (germline): MNHEY, SVGAGI. The CDR3 runs 15 residues. The CDR3 DNA reads as TGTGCCAGCAGTTCACAGGGGGTCCACGAAGCTGAAGCTTTCTTT. It yields the protein CASSSQGVHEAEAFF.

The V gene is TRBV5-5, the J gene TRBJ1-4; 9 nucleotides agree with TRBD1. The CDR3 contains 17 residues. Trimming removed 0 bases from V and 0 bases from J; junction bases left unmatched: 3. CDR1 SGHKS and CDR2 YYEKEE come from the germline V gene (reference sequence). CDR3 bases: TGTGCCAGCAGCTTGGAGGGACAGGGAACAACTAATGAAAAACTGTTTTTT. Its protein product is CASSLEGQGTTNEKLFF.

The chain uses TRBV5-1 and TRBJ2-5; 9 positions agree with TRBD2. Germline CDR1 is SGHRS and CDR2 is YFSETQ. The CDR3 has 14 amino acids. J lost 5 bases, V lost 4 bases, and 6 bases had no gene match. CDR3 DNA: TGCGCCAGCAGCGAGGCGGGGGGGTATGAGACCCAGTACTTC. It encodes CASSEAGGYETQYF.

V gene TRBV2 combines with J gene TRBJ2-5; possible D gene TRBD2, 5 bases. This CDR3 is 14 amino acids long. The germline V gene has CDR1 SNHLY and CDR2 FYNNEI. V dropped 4 bases and J dropped 5 bases, with 14 bases sitting between them. The DNA for the CDR3 is TGTGCCAGCAGTGTCGGACTGAATCCGGAGACCCAGTACTTC. It yields the protein CASSVGLNPETQYF.

The chain has TRBV11-2 and TRBJ2-7; 7 nucleotides line up with TRBD2. Unmatched junction bases numbered 17, after V lost 3 bases and J lost 6 bases. The CDR3 is 17 residues long. Germline assignment: CDR1 SGHAT and CDR2 FQNNGV. The chain's CDR3 is CASSFPTAGESISEQYF. The CDR3 bases are TGTGCCAGCAGCTTCCCGACGGCGGGAGAGTCGATATCCGAGCAGTACTTC. Drawing the rest from reference TRBV11-2 and TRBJ2-7, the complete variable domain is EAGVAQSPRYKIIEKRQSVAFWCNPISGHATLYWYQQILGQGPKLLIQFQNNGVVDDSQLPKDRFSAERLKGVDSTLKIQPAKLEDSAVYLCASSFPTAGESISEQYFGPGTRLTVT.

The J gene is TRBJ2-7, the V gene TRBV4-1, with 9 bases matching TRBD2. The CDR3 sequence is 13 residues long. J gave up 7 bases and V 3 bases, and 4 bases lay outside the gene matches. Per the germline V gene, CDR1 is MGHRA and CDR2 is YSYEKL. CDR3 sequence: CASSHSLAGEQYF. The CDR3 DNA follows: TGCGCCAGCAGCCATAGCCTAGCGGGAGAGCAGTACTTC.

This chain uses TRBV7-9 with TRBJ2-1; perhaps TRBD1 as D (5 bases). V shed 3 bases and J shed 6 bases, with 15 bases lying between them. This CDR3 spans 15 amino acids. Germline CDR1 and CDR2: SEHNR and FQNEAQ (reference sequence). CDR3 nucleotides: TGTGCCAGCAGCTTGGGGCCCTTAGTCTCCAATGAGCAGTTCTTC. Its protein product is CASSLGPLVSNEQFF.

In this sample, this clone turned up a few times. The V call is TRBV7-2, the J call TRBJ1-1; perhaps TRBD1 as D (5 bases). Germline assignment: CDR1 SGHTA and CDR2 FQGNSA. Trimming left V 6 bases short and J 1 base short, with 15 bases between. The CDR3 is made up of 15 amino acids. CDR3 nucleotide sequence: TGTGCCAGCAGGCCCGGGGGGAGGGGGAACACTGAAGCTTTCTTT. Amino acid sequence: CASRPGGRGNTEAFF.

The chain is built from TRBV27 and TRBJ2-7, with 9 bases aligning to TRBD2. Trimming cost V 5 bases and J 2 bases; bases outside gene matches: 7. The CDR3 loop spans 15 amino acids. Germline V CDR1 and CDR2: MNHEY, SMNVEV (reference sequence). DNA for the CDR3: TGTGCCAGCAGTAGCACTAGCGGGCTGACCTACGAGCAGTACTTC. As protein: CASSSTSGLTYEQYF.

The chain links TRBV6-5 to TRBJ2-7; 7 bases are a match to TRBD1. V lost 7 bases, J lost 3 bases, and 12 bases stayed unmatched. CDR1 MNHEY and CDR2 SVGAGI come from the germline V gene. The CDR3 contains 15 residues. CDR3 in DNA: TGTGCCAGCACTCTCAGGACAGGTCGCGGCTACGAGCAGTACTTC. Translation gives CASTLRTGRGYEQYF.

The chain links TRBV27 to TRBJ1-2; D unclear. The CDR3 totals 14 residues. The ends were cut back, 1 base at V and 2 bases at J, with 8 bases in the middle. Germline V gene sequence: CDR1 MNHEY, CDR2 SMNVEV (reference sequence). The CDR3 spells CASSLWAGNYGYTF. In nucleotides, the CDR3 is TGTGCCAGCAGTTTATGGGCCGGCAACTATGGCTACACCTTC.

This clone was picked up one time. The rearrangement joins TRBV7-2 to TRBJ1-2; 7 bases fit TRBD1. The CDR3 spans 14 residues. The junction had 10 bases not matched to a gene; V was cut back by 2 bases and J by 10 bases. Germline CDR1 and CDR2: SGHTA and FQGNSA. The CDR3 sequence: CASSLRGLPIDYTF. CDR3 nucleotide sequence: TGTGCCAGCAGCTTAAGGGGGCTCCCCATAGACTACACCTTC.

The count of this clone is one. The chain joins TRBV5-1 to TRBJ1-1, with D possibly TRBD1 on 6 matching bases. CDR1 is SGHRS, CDR2 YFSETQ, per germline. V lost 0 bases, J lost 3 bases, and 15 bases lay in between. This CDR3 comprises 16 residues. The CDR3 nucleotides are TGCGCCAGCAGCTTGGCCGGGGGGCCTGGAGACACTGAAGCTTTCTTT. Its translation is CASSLAGGPGDTEAFF.

The chain uses TRBV18 and TRBJ1-5; weak D call: TRBD1 (5 bases). The CDR3 covers 16 residues. The germline V gene encodes CDR1 KGHSH and CDR2 LQKENI. The germline V and J ends were trimmed by 4 bases and 0 bases, with 13 bases remaining between them. As DNA, the CDR3 is TGTGCCAGCTCACAACAAGGGGTTTCTAGCAATCAGCCCCAGCATTTT. Its translation is CASSQQGVSSNQPQHF.

The chain has TRBV27 and TRBJ2-1; possible D gene TRBD1, 5 bases. V was pared by 6 bases and J by 2 bases, with 11 bases between. This CDR3 contains 14 residues. Germline V gives CDR1 MNHEY, CDR2 SMNVEV (reference sequence). As DNA, the CDR3 is TGTGCCAGCAGAGACGACAGTACCTACAATGAGCAGTTCTTC. Its translation: CASRDDSTYNEQFF.

The chain is built from TRBV28 and TRBJ1-2, with 9 positions matching TRBD1. This CDR3 is 14 amino acids long. Germline V gene data show CDR1 as MDHEN and CDR2 as SYDVKM. V lost 8 bases to trimming and J lost 4 bases; unmatched junction nucleotides: 8. The chain's CDR3 is CASRTGTGTYGYTF. Here the CDR3 DNA reads TGTGCCAGCCGTACAGGGACAGGGACCTATGGCTACACCTTC.

This chain connects TRBV2 to TRBJ1-1; 9 bases align to TRBD1. Per the germline V gene, CDR1 is SNHLY and CDR2 is FYNNEI. The J segment lost 5 bases and the V segment lost 6 bases, leaving 7 bases of the junction unmatched. CDR3 length: 14 amino acids. The DNA of the CDR3 is TGTGCCAGCAGGGACAGGGGAAGTTGGACTGAAGCTTTCTTT. It translates to CASRDRGSWTEAFF.